What follows are 20 T cell receptor beta chains derived from one specimen sequenced in a study of cytomegalovirus exposure and HLA in healthy donors. PCR involved 60 Vbeta and 13 Jbeta primers. Profiling relied on immunoSEQ multiplex PCR, and the TCRdb table lists in-frame clones only, not all of them. This repertoire shows about 180,000 clones, about 82% found once; its top ten account for around 1.5%. Sequencing input: PBMCs. These receptors were taken from a man between 18 and 35 years old in good health and CMV-seronegative.

The chain employs TRBV2 and TRBJ1-2; D is ambiguous. The CDR3 runs to 13 residues. The germline CDR1 and CDR2 sequences are SNHLY and FYNNEI. The V end was cut by 4 bases, the J end by 2 bases, with 8 bases between. The CDR3 coding sequence is TGTGCCAGCAGTGCCAGAACCAACTATGGCTACACCTTC. Its protein product is CASSARTNYGYTF.

The J gene is TRBJ2-5, the V gene TRBV2; D gene ambiguous. The length of the CDR3 is 13 residues. V was clipped by 4 bases and J by 4 bases, with 10 bases between them. Per the germline V gene, CDR1 is SNHLY and CDR2 is FYNNEI. The CDR3 sequence: CASSGLWRETQYF. CDR3 coding DNA: TGTGCCAGCAGTGGCCTTTGGAGAGAGACCCAGTACTTC.

V is TRBV7-2 and J is TRBJ2-7, with 7 nucleotides matching TRBD1. The CDR3 is made up of 13 amino acids. Trimming removed 5 bases from V and 4 bases from J; junction bases left unmatched: 5. The germline gives CDR1 SGHTA, CDR2 FQGNSA. The DNA for the CDR3 is TGTGCCAGCAGCAGGGACAGAACTTACGAGCAGTACTTC. Translation: CASSRDRTYEQYF. Full variable domain (outside the CDR3, taken from reference TRBV7-2 and TRBJ2-7): GAGVSQSPSNKVTEKGKDVELRCDPISGHTALYWYRQSLGQGLEFLIYFQGNSAPDKSGLPSDRFSAERTGGSVSTLTIQRTQQEDSAVYLCASSRDRTYEQYFGPGTRLTVT.

The chain employs TRBV10-2 and TRBJ1-5; TRBD1 matches at 9 bases. CDR3 length: 15 residues. Germline V gene sequence: CDR1 WSHSY, CDR2 SAAADI. The trim removed 0 bases at V and 6 bases at J, leaving 3 bases unmatched. The CDR3: CASSESGTGFQPQHF. CDR3 bases: TGCGCCAGCAGTGAGTCGGGGACAGGGTTTCAGCCCCAGCATTTT.

The chain uses TRBV27 and TRBJ1-4; D is possibly TRBD1 (5 bases). The CDR3 spans 15 residues. Germline V lookup: CDR1 MNHEY, CDR2 SMNVEV (reference sequence). The ends were cut back, 0 bases at V and 8 bases at J, with 13 bases in the middle. This chain's CDR3 is CASSLSGQGGEKLFF. The CDR3 bases are TGTGCCAGCAGTTTATCGGGCCAGGGCGGAGAAAAACTGTTTTTT. Filled out from reference TRBV27 and TRBJ1-4, the complete variable domain reads EAQVTQNPRYLITVTGKKLTVTCSQNMNHEYMSWYRQDPGLGLRQIYYSMNVEVTDKGDVPEGYKVSRKEKRNFPLILESPSPNQTSLYFCASSLSGQGGEKLFFGSGTQLSVL.

The chain employs TRBV28 and TRBJ1-2, with 7 bases lining up with TRBD1. Per the germline V gene, CDR1 is MDHEN and CDR2 is SYDVKM. The CDR3 runs to 13 residues. V dropped 5 bases and J dropped 7; count of bases not matched to a gene: 7. CDR3 bases: TGTGCCAGCAGTCCCACAGGGGTTCCTGGCTACACCTTC. Translated: CASSPTGVPGYTF.

To note about this clone: The junction and the germline gene differ at one end; a read error may be behind it. The chain employs TRBV7-9 and TRBJ2-4; D gene unclear. The germline CDR1 and CDR2 sequences are SEHNR and FQNEAQ (reference sequence). CDR3 length: 9 residues. The CDR3, as DNA: TGTGCCAGCAGCCGGGTGGAGAACTTC. Amino acid sequence: CASSRVENF.

The genes are TRBV6-5 and TRBJ2-2; D may be TRBD2 (6 bases). V was pared by 6 bases and J by 5 bases, with 10 bases between. CDR3 length equals 13 residues. The germline V gene encodes CDR1 MNHEY and CDR2 SVGAGI. The chain's CDR3 is CASSSGETGELFF. CDR3 nucleotides: TGTGCCAGCAGCTCGGGAGAGACCGGGGAGCTGTTTTTT.

The rearrangement joins TRBV19 to TRBJ2-1; TRBD2 aligns across 9 bases. V shed 5 bases, J shed 13 bases, and the junction held 3 bases outside the gene matches. Germline assignment: CDR1 LNHDA and CDR2 SQIVND (reference sequence). The CDR3 sequence is 11 residues long. CDR3 protein: CASSSLAGQFF. The CDR3 coding sequence is TGTGCCAGTAGTTCCCTAGCGGGACAGTTCTTC.

This clone turned up a few times. V is TRBV9 and J is TRBJ2-3, with D possibly being TRBD2 (5 bases). The CDR3 spans 16 residues. V was shortened by 4 bases and J by 2 bases, with 17 bases between the two germline ends. Germline V CDR1 and CDR2: SGDLS, YYNGEE. CDR3 DNA sequence: TGTGCCAGCAGCCCCCAGAGTAGGACTGCCACAGATACGCAGTATTTT. Translation gives CASSPQSRTATDTQYF.

V gene TRBV4-1 combines with J gene TRBJ2-3; D remains ambiguous. From germline, CDR1 is MGHRA and CDR2 YSYEKL. V gave up 6 bases and J gave up 3 bases, with 10 bases separating them. The CDR3 spans 13 residues. The CDR3 coding sequence is TGCGCCAGCAGTCCGATCGGGACAGATACGCAGTATTTT. Translated, it gives CASSPIGTDTQYF.

This clone was found a few times. This chain connects TRBV30 to TRBJ2-7; weak D call: TRBD2 (6 bases). Germline CDR1 GTSNPN, CDR2 SVGIG (reference sequence). V was pared by 3 bases and J by 5 bases, with 14 bases between. The CDR3 has 13 residues. CDR3 amino acids: CAWSTSSGHEQYF. In DNA form, the CDR3 reads TGTGCCTGGAGCACTAGCAGCGGCCACGAGCAGTACTTC.

The chain couples TRBV7-9 to TRBJ1-6, with D perhaps matching TRBD1 (5 bases). The CDR3 spans 15 residues. Germline V gene lookup returns CDR1 SEHNR and CDR2 FQNEAQ (reference sequence). The V and J ends lost 5 bases and 7 bases respectively, with 15 bases between them. The CDR3 DNA is TGTGCCAGCAGCCTCCAGGGTTCCCAAAATTCACCCCTCCACTTT. Its protein is CASSLQGSQNSPLHF.

The chain combines TRBV7-9 with TRBJ2-7; weak D call: TRBD2 (7 bases). V was pared by 3 bases and J by 7 bases, with 16 bases between. The CDR3 is 14 amino acids. Looked up from germline, CDR1 is SEHNR and CDR2 is FQNEAQ (reference sequence). The CDR3 DNA sequence: TGTGCCAGCAGCTTGGGAGGGGGGCGTTTGGAGCAGTACTTC. It translates to CASSLGGGRLEQYF.

The chain links TRBV18 to TRBJ1-5; TRBD1 might be the D (5 bases). Germline V gene sequence: CDR1 KGHSH, CDR2 LQKENI. Trimming left V 6 bases short and J 7 bases short, with 16 bases between. The CDR3 runs 14 residues. For the CDR3, the DNA is TGTGCCAGCTCCACCAGTGGGGGACTCCAGCCCCAGCATTTT. Translating it yields CASSTSGGLQPQHF.

This clone appeared once. The rearrangement links TRBV13 to TRBJ1-1, with 10 bases identical to TRBD1. The V gene end was trimmed by 5 bases and the J gene end by 7 bases; junction bases not matched to a gene: 7. The CDR3 loop spans 14 amino acids. CDR1 is PRHDT, CDR2 FYEKMQ, per germline (reference sequence). The CDR3 loop is CASSPRQGAGEAFF. The CDR3 DNA reads as TGTGCCAGCAGCCCCCGACAGGGGGCGGGTGAAGCTTTCTTT.

The V and J genes are TRBV6-1 and TRBJ1-2, with 7 bases identical to TRBD1. CDR1 and CDR2 (germline): MNHNS, SASEGT. The junction had 20 bases not matched to a gene; V was cut back by 3 bases and J by 7 bases. The CDR3 consists of 18 residues. CDR3 protein: CASSDPLGTVRGESGYTF. The CDR3 DNA reads TGTGCCAGCAGTGACCCCCTCGGCACCGTCAGGGGGGAGAGTGGCTACACCTTC.

This sequence joins TRBV6-1 and TRBJ2-4; 14 positions agree with TRBD2. The CDR3 totals 15 residues. V lost 6 bases and J lost 4; bases outside the gene matches: 2. CDR1 and CDR2 from the germline V gene are MNHNS and SASEGT. CDR3 sequence reads: CASRTSGGVKNIQYF. The CDR3 DNA reads as TGTGCCAGCAGGACTAGCGGGGGGGTGAAAAACATTCAGTACTTC.

The chain has TRBV29-1 and TRBJ2-6; 11 bases fit TRBD1. Germline loops: CDR1 SQVTM, CDR2 ANQGSEA. J gave up 0 bases and V 6 bases, and 4 bases lay outside the gene matches. The CDR3 has 16 residues. DNA of the CDR3: TGCAGCGTCGGGGACAGGGGGTCCTCTGGGGCCAACGTCCTGACTTTC. Translation: CSVGDRGSSGANVLTF. The full variable domain, with the rest looked up from reference TRBV29-1 and TRBJ2-6, is SAVISQKPSRDICQRGTSLTIQCQVDSQVTMMFWYRQQPGQSLTLIATANQGSEATYESGFVIDKFPISRPNLTFSTLTVSNMSPEDSSIYLCSVGDRGSSGANVLTFGAGSRLTVL.

The genes are TRBV5-1 and TRBJ1-4, with 7 bases lining up with TRBD1. The ends lost 2 bases at V and 7 bases at J; junction bases unmatched: 8. The CDR3 totals 15 residues. Per the germline V gene, CDR1 is SGHRS and CDR2 is YFSETQ. This chain's CDR3 is CASSFNRGQGEKLFF. The CDR3 DNA sequence: TGCGCCAGCAGCTTCAACAGGGGCCAGGGTGAAAAACTGTTTTTT. The full variable domain, its missing parts supplied by reference TRBV5-1 and TRBJ1-4, is KAGVTQTPRYLIKTRGQQVTLSCSPISGHRSVSWYQQTPGQGLQFLFEYFSETQRNKGNFPGRFSGRQFSNSRSEMNVSTLELGDSALYLCASSFNRGQGEKLFFGSGTQLSVL.